Each of the 21 T cell receptor beta chains below was sequenced from the same sample in a study of radiotherapy plus CTLA-4 blockade in lung cancer. This table comes from immunoSEQ multiplex PCR, and its TCRdb copy is limited to in-frame clones, with some not included. The repertoire includes 30,000 to 40,000 clones, 70% to 75% of them detected once, and roughly 15% sits in the top ten. The sequencing used peripheral blood, collected from a patient treated with radiotherapy plus ipilimumab. The source is a human donor with non-small cell lung cancer that progressed on radiotherapy plus ipilimumab.

The CDR3 loop reads CATQLGTGSPLHF. The CDR3 coding sequence is TGCGCCACCCAGCTTGGGACGGGTTCACCCCTCCACTTT. The chain links TRBV5-1 to TRBJ1-6; maybe TRBD1 (5 bases). Germline values: CDR1 SGHRS, CDR2 YFSETQ. Trimming removed 9 bases at V and 9 bases at J, with 16 bases between. This CDR3 has 13 amino acids.

The rearrangement links TRBV29-1 to TRBJ2-7, with D possibly being TRBD1 (5 bases). CDR1 is SQVTM and CDR2 is ANQGSEA in the germline V gene. V dropped 1 base and J dropped 0 bases, with 7 bases sitting between them. This CDR3 is built from 13 residues. CDR3 nucleotide sequence: TGCAGCGTTGAAGCCCAGGGCTCCTACGAGCAGTACTTC. Translating it yields CSVEAQGSYEQYF.

This clone was counted a few times. This sequence joins TRBV28 and TRBJ2-7; 8 bases align to TRBD1. The CDR3 extends over 16 amino acids. The J segment lost 4 bases and the V segment lost 6 bases, leaving 14 bases of the junction unmatched. Germline V lookup: CDR1 MDHEN, CDR2 SYDVKM. CDR3 amino acids: CASSTRTGSTLYEQYF. Written as DNA, the CDR3 is TGTGCCAGCAGCACGCGGACAGGGTCGACACTTTACGAGCAGTACTTC.

This rearrangement joins TRBV18 to TRBJ2-2, with 7 nucleotides matching TRBD2. The J segment lost 1 base and the V segment lost 4 bases, leaving 3 bases of the junction unmatched. The length of the CDR3 is 15 residues. Germline CDR1 reads KGHSH; CDR2 reads LQKENI. CDR3 region: CASSQRTRNTGELFF. The CDR3 bases are TGTGCCAGCTCACAACGGACTAGGAACACCGGGGAGCTGTTTTTT.

The chain employs TRBV28 and TRBJ1-5; no firm D call. CDR3 length: 13 residues. The V gene lost 8 bases and the J gene lost 0 bases, with 8 bases spanning the gap. The germline CDR1 and CDR2 sequences are MDHEN and SYDVKM. The CDR3 DNA is TGTGCCAGCGAAAGTCCTAGCAATCAGCCCCAGCATTTT. Protein: CASESPSNQPQHF.

This clone has a handful of counts. This rearrangement joins TRBV7-2 to TRBJ2-2; TRBD1 matches at 10 bases. CDR1 is SGHTA and CDR2 is FQGNSA in the germline V gene. The CDR3 runs 16 residues. After removal of 5 bases from V and 5 bases from J, the junction contained 8 bases not matched to a gene. CDR3 amino acids: CASSPWTGGGTGELFF. The DNA of the CDR3 is TGTGCCAGCAGCCCCTGGACAGGGGGAGGTACCGGGGAGCTGTTTTTT.

Here the CDR3 reads CASRGGLAGETQYF. As DNA, the CDR3 is TGTGCCAGCAGGGGGGGACTAGCGGGAGAGACCCAGTACTTC. This chain uses TRBV28 with TRBJ2-5, with TRBD2 identical over 12 bases. Trimming cost V 6 bases and J 4 bases; bases outside gene matches: 3. Germline V lookup: CDR1 MDHEN, CDR2 SYDVKM. The CDR3 consists of 14 residues.

The chain couples TRBV6-5 to TRBJ1-1; TRBD1 matches at 7 bases. Trimming cost V 2 bases and J 3 bases; bases outside gene matches: 6. The CDR3 runs 15 residues. The germline gives CDR1 MNHEY, CDR2 SVGAGI. DNA for the CDR3: TGTGCCAGCAGTTACACCAGGGGGACGCACACTGAAGCTTTCTTT. Amino acid sequence: CASSYTRGTHTEAFF.

This clone was observed a few times. The gene calls are TRBV2 and TRBJ2-3; perhaps TRBD1 as D (6 bases). Germline V CDR1 and CDR2: SNHLY, FYNNEI. V was pared by 5 bases and J by 0 bases, with 18 bases between. The CDR3 spans 17 residues. In DNA form, the CDR3 reads TGTGCCAGCAGTTGGACAGAGAGCCTTACTAGCACAGATACGCAGTATTTT. Encoded protein: CASSWTESLTSTDTQYF.

This clone has only a few counts. The gene calls are TRBV5-4 and TRBJ2-3; 10 nucleotides align to TRBD2. Germline-derived CDR1 and CDR2 are SGHNT and YYREEE (reference sequence). The V segment lost 0 bases and the J segment 6 bases; nucleotides outside the gene matches: 1. CDR3 length: 14 residues. CDR3 loop: CASSLGTSGDTQYF. In nucleotides, the CDR3 is TGTGCCAGCAGCTTGGGGACTAGCGGTGATACGCAGTATTTT.

V and J are TRBV11-2 and TRBJ1-3; no firm D call. Between the trimmed V and J ends, which lost 3 bases and 8 bases, there was a span of 8 bases. The CDR3 totals 12 residues. Germline values: CDR1 SGHAT, CDR2 FQNNGV. CDR3 in amino acids: CASSFSRDTIYF. The CDR3 bases are TGTGCCAGCAGCTTTTCAAGAGACACCATATATTTT.

The V gene is TRBV14, the J gene TRBJ1-2, with D uncertain. CDR3 length: 13 residues. Germline assignment: CDR1 SGHDN and CDR2 FVKESK. V gave up 1 base and J gave up 2 bases, with 5 bases separating them. CDR3 sequence reads: CASSQGGNYGYTF. The DNA for the CDR3 is TGTGCCAGCAGCCAAGGTGGGAACTATGGCTACACCTTC.

This clone was detected only a few times. The chain combines TRBV27 with TRBJ2-1; 9 bases fit TRBD2. J lost 4 bases, V lost 6 bases, and 7 bases had no gene match. CDR1 and CDR2 (germline): MNHEY, SMNVEV (reference sequence). The CDR3 is 15 amino acids. In DNA form, the CDR3 reads TGTGCCAGCAGCTTAGCGGGAGCCCTTTACAATGAGCAGTTCTTC. This sequence encodes CASSLAGALYNEQFF.

V gene TRBV5-1 combines with J gene TRBJ2-1; 10 bases line up with TRBD1. The V segment lost 0 bases and the J segment 6 bases; nucleotides outside the gene matches: 0. Per the germline V gene, CDR1 is SGHRS and CDR2 is YFSETQ. The CDR3 consists of 14 residues. The CDR3: CASSLGTGGNEQFF. CDR3 sequence (DNA): TGCGCCAGCAGCTTGGGGACAGGGGGCAATGAGCAGTTCTTC.

The CDR3 reads CASSDTTPGGLNTEAFF. CDR3 nucleotide sequence: TGTGCCAGCAGTGACACTACACCCGGGGGCTTGAACACTGAAGCTTTCTTT. This chain connects TRBV25-1 to TRBJ1-1; D might be TRBD1 (6 bases). The CDR3 runs to 17 residues. Trimming removed 3 bases from V and 0 bases from J, with 17 bases in between. The V gene's germline CDR1 is MGHDK and CDR2 SYGVNS.

This chain uses TRBV14 with TRBJ2-7, with 7 bases that match TRBD1. Trimming at V came to 3 bases and at J to 6 bases, leaving 8 bases not matched to a gene. The CDR3 runs 14 residues. Per the germline V gene, CDR1 is SGHDN and CDR2 is FVKESK. CDR3 region: CASSQPGQLREQYF. As DNA, the CDR3 is TGTGCCAGCAGCCAGCCGGGACAGCTTCGCGAGCAGTACTTC.

The chain couples TRBV2 to TRBJ2-1; D gene ambiguous. The CDR3 is 14 amino acids. The germline V gene encodes CDR1 SNHLY and CDR2 FYNNEI. V lost 4 bases, J lost 1 base, and 8 bases lay in between. CDR3 in amino acids: CASSVMGSYNEQFF. As DNA, the CDR3 is TGTGCCAGCAGTGTGATGGGGTCCTACAATGAGCAGTTCTTC.

The V gene is TRBV7-9, the J gene TRBJ2-1, with no clear D. This CDR3 spans 12 amino acids. The germline V gene encodes CDR1 SEHNR and CDR2 FQNEAQ (reference sequence). V dropped 2 bases and J dropped 7 bases, with 6 bases sitting between them. CDR3 nucleotide sequence: TGTGCCAGCAGCTTAATGGGAAATGAGCAGTTCTTC. Residues: CASSLMGNEQFF.

The chain is built from TRBV28 and TRBJ1-5; D not certain. Trimming took 1 base from V and 7 from J, leaving 5 bases between them. The CDR3 consists of 12 residues. The germline V gene encodes CDR1 MDHEN and CDR2 SYDVKM. The CDR3 DNA sequence: TGTGCCAGCAGTTTATCCGGGCAGCCCCAGCATTTT. Amino acid sequence: CASSLSGQPQHF.

V gene TRBV4-1 combines with J gene TRBJ1-5; D call uncertain. CDR1 is MGHRA and CDR2 is YSYEKL in the germline V gene. Trimming cost V 0 bases and J 3 bases, with 12 bases left between them. The CDR3 runs 16 residues. CDR3 sequence reads: CASSQEVAAINQPQHF. DNA of the CDR3: TGCGCCAGCAGCCAAGAGGTAGCGGCGATCAATCAGCCCCAGCATTTT.

The chain has TRBV28 and TRBJ2-3; the D call may be TRBD1 or TRBD2 (6 bases each). Per germline, CDR1 MDHEN and CDR2 SYDVKM. Trimming removed 6 bases from V and 1 base from J, with 17 bases in between. The CDR3 totals 16 residues. The CDR3 DNA follows: TGTGCCAGCAGCTGGGGGCGGGACACCGGCACAGATACGCAGTATTTT. This encodes CASSWGRDTGTDTQYF.